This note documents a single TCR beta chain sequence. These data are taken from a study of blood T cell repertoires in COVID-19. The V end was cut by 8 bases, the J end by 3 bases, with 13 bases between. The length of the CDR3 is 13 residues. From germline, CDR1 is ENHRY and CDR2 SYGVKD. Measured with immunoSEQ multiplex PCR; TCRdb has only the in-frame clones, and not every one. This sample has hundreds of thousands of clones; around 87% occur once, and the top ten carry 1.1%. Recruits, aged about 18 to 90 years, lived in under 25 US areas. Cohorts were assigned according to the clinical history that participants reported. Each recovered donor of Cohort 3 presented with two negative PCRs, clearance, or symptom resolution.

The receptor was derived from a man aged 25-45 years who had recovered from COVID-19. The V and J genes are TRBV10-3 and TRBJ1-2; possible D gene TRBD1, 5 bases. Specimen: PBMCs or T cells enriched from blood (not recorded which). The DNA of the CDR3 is TGTGCCATCTCACTGGGGGGGGACTATGGCTACACCTTC. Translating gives CAISLGGDYGYTF.